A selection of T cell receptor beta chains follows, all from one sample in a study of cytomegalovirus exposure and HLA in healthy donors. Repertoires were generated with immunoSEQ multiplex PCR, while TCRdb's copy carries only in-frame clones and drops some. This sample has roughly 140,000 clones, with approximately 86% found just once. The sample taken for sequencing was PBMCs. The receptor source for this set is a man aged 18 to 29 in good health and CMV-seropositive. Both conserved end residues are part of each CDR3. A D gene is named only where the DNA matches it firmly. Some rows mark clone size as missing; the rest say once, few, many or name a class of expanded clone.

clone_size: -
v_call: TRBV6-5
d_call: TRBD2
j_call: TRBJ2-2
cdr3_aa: CASRRTSGNTGELFF
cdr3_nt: TGTGCCAGCAGAAGGACTAGCGGGAACACCGGGGAGCTGTTTTTT

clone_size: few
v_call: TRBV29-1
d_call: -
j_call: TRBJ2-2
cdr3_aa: CSVEWMTASTGELFF
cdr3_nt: TGCAGCGTTGAATGGATGACAGCCTCCACCGGGGAGCTGTTTTTT

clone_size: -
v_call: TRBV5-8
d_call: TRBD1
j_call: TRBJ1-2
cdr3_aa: CASSLGTAYGYTF
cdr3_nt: TGTGCCAGCAGCCTAGGGACAGCCTATGGCTACACCTTC

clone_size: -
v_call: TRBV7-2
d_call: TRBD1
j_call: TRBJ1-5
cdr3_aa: CASSGRDRVDQPQHF
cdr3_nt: TGTGCCAGCAGCGGTCGGGACAGGGTTGATCAGCCCCAGCATTTT

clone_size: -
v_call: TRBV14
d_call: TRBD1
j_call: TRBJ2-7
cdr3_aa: CASSQERWTGDGYEQYF
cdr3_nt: TGTGCCAGCAGCCAAGAACGATGGACAGGGGACGGGTACGAGCAGTACTTC

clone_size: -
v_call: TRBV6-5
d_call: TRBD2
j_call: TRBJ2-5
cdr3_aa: CASRQSGSETQYF
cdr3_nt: TGTGCCAGCAGACAGAGCGGGAGTGAGACCCAGTACTTC

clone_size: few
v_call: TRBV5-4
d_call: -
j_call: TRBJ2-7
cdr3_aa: CASSLGGYEQYF
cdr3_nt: TGTGCCAGCAGCTTGGGCGGCTACGAGCAGTACTTC

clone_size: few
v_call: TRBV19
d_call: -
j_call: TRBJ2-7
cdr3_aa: CASSITGEAYEQYF
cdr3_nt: TGTGCCAGTAGTATTACAGGGGAGGCCTACGAGCAGTACTTC

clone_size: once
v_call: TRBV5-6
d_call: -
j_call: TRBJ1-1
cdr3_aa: CASSLALGGNTEAFF
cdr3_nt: TGTGCCAGCAGCTTGGCCCTAGGGGGGAACACTGAAGCTTTCTTT

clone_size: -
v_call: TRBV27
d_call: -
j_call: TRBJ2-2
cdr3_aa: CASSSDYSGTGELFF
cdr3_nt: TGTGCCAGCAGTTCTGACTATAGTGGGACCGGGGAGCTGTTTTTT

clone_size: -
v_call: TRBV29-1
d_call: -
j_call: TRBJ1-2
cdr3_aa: CSVVQALGPGYTF
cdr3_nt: TGCAGCGTTGTTCAAGCGTTGGGGCCTGGCTACACCTTC

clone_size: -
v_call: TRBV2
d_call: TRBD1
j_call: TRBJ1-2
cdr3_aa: CASSEANRGVYGYTF
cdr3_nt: TGTGCCAGCAGTGAAGCAAACAGGGGGGTCTATGGCTACACCTTC

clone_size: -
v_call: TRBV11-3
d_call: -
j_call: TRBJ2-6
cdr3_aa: CASSLGPSVAGANVLTF
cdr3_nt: TGTGCCAGCAGCTTAGGGCCAAGTGTTGCTGGGGCCAACGTCCTGACTTTC

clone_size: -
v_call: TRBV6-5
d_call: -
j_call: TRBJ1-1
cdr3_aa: CASSYSAGTEAFF
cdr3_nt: TGTGCCAGCAGTTACTCGGCGGGCACTGAAGCTTTCTTT

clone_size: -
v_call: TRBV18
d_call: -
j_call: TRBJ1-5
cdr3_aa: CASSRKQGPNQPQHF
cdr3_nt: TGTGCCAGCTCACGGAAACAGGGACCCAATCAGCCCCAGCATTTT

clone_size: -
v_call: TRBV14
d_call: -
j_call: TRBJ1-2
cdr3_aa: CASSQVIRVRSGYTF
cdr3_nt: TGTGCCAGCAGCCAAGTGATCAGGGTACGTTCCGGCTACACCTTC

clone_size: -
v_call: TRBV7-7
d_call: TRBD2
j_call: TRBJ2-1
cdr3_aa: CASSLGGGNEQFF
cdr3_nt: TGTGCTAGCAGCTTAGGCGGGGGCAATGAGCAGTTCTTC

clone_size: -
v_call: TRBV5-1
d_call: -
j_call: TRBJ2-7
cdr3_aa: CASSLGGAASYEQYF
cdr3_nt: TGCGCCAGCAGCTTGGGCGGGGCCGCCTCCTACGAGCAGTACTTC

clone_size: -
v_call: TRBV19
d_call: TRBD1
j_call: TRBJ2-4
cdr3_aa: CASSMGQGIDIQYF
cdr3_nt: TGTGCCAGTAGTATGGGACAGGGTATAGACATTCAGTACTTC

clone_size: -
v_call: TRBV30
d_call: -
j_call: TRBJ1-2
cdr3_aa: CAWQTRQSDATF
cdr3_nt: TGTGCCTGGCAGACACGACAGTCCGATGCCACCTTC

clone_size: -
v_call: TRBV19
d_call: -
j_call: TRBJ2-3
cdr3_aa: CASSSTWDTQYF
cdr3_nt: TGTGCCAGTAGTTCAACTTGGGATACGCAGTATTTT

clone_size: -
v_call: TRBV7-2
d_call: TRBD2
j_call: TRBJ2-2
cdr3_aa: CASSLPSGRGAGELFF
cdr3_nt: TGTGCCAGCAGCTTACCTAGCGGGAGAGGGGCCGGGGAGCTGTTTTTT

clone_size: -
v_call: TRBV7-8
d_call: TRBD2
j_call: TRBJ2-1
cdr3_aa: CASSRGLAGGREQFF
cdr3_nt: TGTGCCAGCAGTCGGGGACTAGCGGGGGGGCGTGAGCAGTTCTTC

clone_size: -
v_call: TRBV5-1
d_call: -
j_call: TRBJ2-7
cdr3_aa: CASSGRPREQYF
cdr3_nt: TGCGCCAGCAGCGGCAGGCCAAGGGAGCAGTACTTC

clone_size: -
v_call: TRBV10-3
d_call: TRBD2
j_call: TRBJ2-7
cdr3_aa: CATSGGTGYEQYF
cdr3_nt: TGTGCCACCTCGGGGGGAACGGGCTACGAGCAGTACTTC

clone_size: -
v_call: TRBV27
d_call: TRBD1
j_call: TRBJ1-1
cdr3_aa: CASSSLQGANTEAFF
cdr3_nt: TGTGCCAGCAGTTCCCTACAGGGGGCGAACACTGAAGCTTTCTTT

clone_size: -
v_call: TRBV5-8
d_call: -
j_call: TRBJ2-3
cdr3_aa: CASNYGPDTQYF
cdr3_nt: TGTGCCAGCAACTACGGTCCAGATACGCAGTATTTT

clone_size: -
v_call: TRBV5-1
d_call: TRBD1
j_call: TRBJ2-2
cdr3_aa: CASSPGMTGVNTGELFF
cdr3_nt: TGCGCCAGCAGCCCAGGGATGACAGGGGTGAACACCGGGGAGCTGTTTTTT

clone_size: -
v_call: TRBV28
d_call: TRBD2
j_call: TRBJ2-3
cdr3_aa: CASGGGAVGDTQYF
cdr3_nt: TGTGCCAGCGGCGGGGGGGCGGTAGGAGATACGCAGTATTTT

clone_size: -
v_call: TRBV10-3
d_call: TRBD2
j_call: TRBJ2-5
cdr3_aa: CAISASSGSGTQYF
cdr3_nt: TGTGCCATCAGTGCTTCGAGCGGGAGTGGGACCCAGTACTTC

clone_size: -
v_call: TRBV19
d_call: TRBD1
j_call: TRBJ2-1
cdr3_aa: CAMGQGGTNEQFF
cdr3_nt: TGTGCCATGGGACAGGGCGGAACCAATGAGCAGTTCTTC

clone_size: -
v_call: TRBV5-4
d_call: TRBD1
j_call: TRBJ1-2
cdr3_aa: CASSYRGRVSGYTF
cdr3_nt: TGTGCCAGCAGCTACAGGGGGCGCGTCTCTGGCTACACCTTC

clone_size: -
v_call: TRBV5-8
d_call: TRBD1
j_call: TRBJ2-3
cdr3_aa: CARDVGTGEDTQYF
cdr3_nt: TGTGCCCGAGATGTGGGGACAGGGGAAGATACGCAGTATTTT

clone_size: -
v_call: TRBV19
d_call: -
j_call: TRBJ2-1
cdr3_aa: CASSMEDREQFF
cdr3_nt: TGTGCCAGTAGTATGGAAGACAGGGAGCAGTTCTTC

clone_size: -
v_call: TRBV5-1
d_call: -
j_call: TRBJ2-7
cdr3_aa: CASSLAPTYEQYF
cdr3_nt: TGCGCCAGCAGCTTGGCACCTACCTACGAGCAGTACTTC

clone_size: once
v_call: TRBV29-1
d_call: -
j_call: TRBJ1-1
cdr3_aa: CSVQNRVGTEAFF
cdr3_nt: TGCAGCGTCCAAAACAGGGTCGGCACTGAAGCTTTCTTT

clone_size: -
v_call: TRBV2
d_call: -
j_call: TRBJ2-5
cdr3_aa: CASSEETEKETQYF
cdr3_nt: TGTGCCAGCAGTGAAGAGACAGAAAAAGAGACCCAGTACTTC

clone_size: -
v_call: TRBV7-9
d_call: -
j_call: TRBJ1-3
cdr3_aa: CAAGGVSGNTIYF
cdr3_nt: TGTGCCGCAGGAGGAGTCTCTGGAAACACCATATATTTT

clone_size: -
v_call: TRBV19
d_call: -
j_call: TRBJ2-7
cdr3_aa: CASSGGGRAEQYF
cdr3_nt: TGTGCCAGTAGTGGCGGTGGCAGGGCGGAGCAGTACTTC

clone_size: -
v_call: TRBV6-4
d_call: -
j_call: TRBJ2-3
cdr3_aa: CASSGAGGTDTQYF
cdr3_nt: TGTGCCAGCAGTGGGGCAGGGGGCACAGATACGCAGTATTTT

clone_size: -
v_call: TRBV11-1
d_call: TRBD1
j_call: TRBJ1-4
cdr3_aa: CASSGGQGKPTNEKLFF
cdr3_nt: TGTGCCAGCAGCGGGGGACAGGGTAAACCAACTAATGAAAAACTGTTTTTT

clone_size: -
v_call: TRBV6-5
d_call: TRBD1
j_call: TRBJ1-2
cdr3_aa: CASRLGQGGGYTF
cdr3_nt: TGTGCCAGCAGATTGGGACAGGGAGGTGGCTACACCTTC

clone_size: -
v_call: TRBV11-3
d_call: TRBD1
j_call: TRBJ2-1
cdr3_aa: CASSERQGPRYNEQFF
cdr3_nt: TGTGCCAGCAGCGAGAGACAGGGGCCACGTTACAATGAGCAGTTCTTC

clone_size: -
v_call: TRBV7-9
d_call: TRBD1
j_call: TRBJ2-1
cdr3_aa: CASSLEGQGVPLFF
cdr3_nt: TGTGCCAGCAGCTTAGAAGGCCAGGGGGTCCCCCTGTTCTTC

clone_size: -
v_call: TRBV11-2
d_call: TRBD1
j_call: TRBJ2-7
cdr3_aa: CASSLRDRGNYEQYF
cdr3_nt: TGTGCCAGCAGCCTCCGGGACAGGGGGAACTACGAGCAGTACTTC